Sequencing of this T cell receptor (beta chain) was carried out in a study of cytomegalovirus exposure and HLA in healthy donors. This clone has more than one count but fewer than ten. PCR was performed using 60 Vbeta and 13 Jbeta primers. As originally analysed: The authors later counted 70 million to 85 million unique TCR beta chains, around 9.9 million of them shared. Clones were read by immunoSEQ multiplex PCR, and TCRdb kept only the in-frame ones, dropping some. V and J calls and clone size are given by that table; D and trimming were obtained from the DNA. The sample yields 150,000 to 200,000 clones, 65% to 90% seen once. V shed 3 bases and J shed 2 bases, with 11 bases lying between them. CDR3 size: 15 residues. The germline gives CDR1 MRHNA, CDR2 SNTAGT.

The sample was PBMCs. V is TRBV6-4 and J is TRBJ2-1; perhaps TRBD2 as D (5 bases). This TCR was sampled from a woman aged 18-35 years in good health and CMV-seronegative. The CDR3 is CASSENGETYNEQFF. CDR3 coding DNA: TGTGCCAGCAGTGAAAACGGGGAAACCTACAATGAGCAGTTCTTC.